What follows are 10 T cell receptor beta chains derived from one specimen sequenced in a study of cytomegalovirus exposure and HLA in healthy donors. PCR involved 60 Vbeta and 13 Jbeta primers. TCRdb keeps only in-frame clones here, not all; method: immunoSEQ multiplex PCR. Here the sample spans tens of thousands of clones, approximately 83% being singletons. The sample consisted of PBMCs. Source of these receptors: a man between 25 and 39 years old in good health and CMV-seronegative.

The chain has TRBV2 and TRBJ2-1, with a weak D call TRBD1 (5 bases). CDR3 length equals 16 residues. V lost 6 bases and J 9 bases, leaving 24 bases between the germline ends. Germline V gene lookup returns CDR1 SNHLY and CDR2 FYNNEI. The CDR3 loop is CASSRTQGWYSGEQFF. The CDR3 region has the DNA TGTGCCAGCAGCCGCACCCAGGGCTGGTACAGTGGTGAGCAGTTCTTC. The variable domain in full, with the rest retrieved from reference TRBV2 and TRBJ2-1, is EPEVTQTPSHQVTQMGQEVILRCVPISNHLYFYWYRQILGQKVEFLVSFYNNEISEKSEIFDDQFSVERPDGSNFTLKIRSTKLEDSAMYFCASSRTQGWYSGEQFFGPGTRLTVL.

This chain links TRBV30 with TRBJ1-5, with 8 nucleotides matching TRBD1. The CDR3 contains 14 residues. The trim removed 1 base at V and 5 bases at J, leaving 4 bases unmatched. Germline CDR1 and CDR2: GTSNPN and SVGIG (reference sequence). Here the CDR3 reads CAWSGTGSYQPQHF. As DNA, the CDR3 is TGTGCCTGGAGTGGGACAGGGAGTTATCAGCCCCAGCATTTT. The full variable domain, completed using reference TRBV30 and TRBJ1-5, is SQTIHQWPATLVQPVGSPLSLECTVEGTSNPNLYWYRQAAGRGLQLLFYSVGIGQISSEVPQNLSASRPQDRQFILSSKKLLLSDSGFYLCAWSGTGSYQPQHFGDGTRLSIL.

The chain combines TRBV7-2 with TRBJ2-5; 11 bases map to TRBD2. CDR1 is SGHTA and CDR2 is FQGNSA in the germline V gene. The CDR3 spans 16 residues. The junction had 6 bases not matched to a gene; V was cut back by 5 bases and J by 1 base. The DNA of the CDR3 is TGTGCCAGCAGCCCATCTAGCGGGGGGCGCCAAGAGACCCAGTACTTC. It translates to CASSPSSGGRQETQYF.

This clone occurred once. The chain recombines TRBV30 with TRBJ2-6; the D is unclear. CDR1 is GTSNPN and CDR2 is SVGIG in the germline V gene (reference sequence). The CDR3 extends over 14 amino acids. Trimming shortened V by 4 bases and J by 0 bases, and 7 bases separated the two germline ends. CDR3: CAWTPTSGANVLTF. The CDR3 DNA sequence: TGTGCCTGGACTCCTACCTCTGGGGCCAACGTCCTGACTTTC.

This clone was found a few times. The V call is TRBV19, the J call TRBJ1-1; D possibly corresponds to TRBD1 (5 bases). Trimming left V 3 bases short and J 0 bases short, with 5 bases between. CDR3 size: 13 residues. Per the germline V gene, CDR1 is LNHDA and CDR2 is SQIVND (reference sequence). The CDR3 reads CASSMTVNTEAFF. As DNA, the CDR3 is TGTGCCAGTAGTATGACAGTGAACACTGAAGCTTTCTTT.

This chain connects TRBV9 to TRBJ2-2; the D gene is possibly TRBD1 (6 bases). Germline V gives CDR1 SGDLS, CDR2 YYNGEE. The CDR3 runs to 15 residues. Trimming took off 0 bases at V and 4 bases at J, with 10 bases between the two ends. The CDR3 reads CASSVDVGGTGELFF. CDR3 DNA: TGTGCCAGCAGCGTAGATGTAGGGGGCACCGGGGAGCTGTTTTTT.

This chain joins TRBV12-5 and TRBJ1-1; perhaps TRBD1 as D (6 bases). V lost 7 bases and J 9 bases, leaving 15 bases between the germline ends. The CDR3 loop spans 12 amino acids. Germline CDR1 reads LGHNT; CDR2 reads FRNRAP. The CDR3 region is CASERGGRQAFF. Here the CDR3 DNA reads TGTGCTAGTGAAAGGGGGGGGCGTCAAGCTTTCTTT.

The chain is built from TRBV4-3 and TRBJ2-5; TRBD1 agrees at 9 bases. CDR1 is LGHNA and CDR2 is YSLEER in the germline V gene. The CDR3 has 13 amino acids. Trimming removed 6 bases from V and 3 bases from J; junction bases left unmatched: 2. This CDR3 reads CASSRTGEETQYF. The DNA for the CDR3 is TGCGCCAGCAGTAGGACAGGGGAAGAGACCCAGTACTTC.

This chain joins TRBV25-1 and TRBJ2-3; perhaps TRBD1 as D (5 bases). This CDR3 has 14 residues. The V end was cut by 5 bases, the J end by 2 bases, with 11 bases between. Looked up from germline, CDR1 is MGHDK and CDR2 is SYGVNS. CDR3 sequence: CASSRQTVTDTQYF. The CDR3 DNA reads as TGTGCCAGCAGTCGGCAGACAGTCACAGATACGCAGTATTTT.

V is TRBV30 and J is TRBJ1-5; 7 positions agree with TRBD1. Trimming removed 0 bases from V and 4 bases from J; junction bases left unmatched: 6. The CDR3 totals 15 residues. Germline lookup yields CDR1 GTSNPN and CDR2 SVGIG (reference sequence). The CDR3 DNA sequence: TGTGCCTGGAGTGTACAGGGGTATGGAAATCAGCCCCAGCATTTT. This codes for CAWSVQGYGNQPQHF.